Each of the 25 T cell receptor beta chains below was sequenced from the same sample in a study of cytomegalovirus exposure and HLA in healthy donors. With 60 Vbeta and 13 Jbeta primers, the PCR was carried out. Profiled with immunoSEQ multiplex PCR; TCRdb holds only in-frame clones, not every one. Altogether approximately 91,000 clones are present, roughly 80% being singletons, with the ten largest covering about 9.4%. The sequenced sample consisted of PBMCs. These receptors all come from a human donor in good health.

J is TRBJ2-3 and V is TRBV27, with 7 bases fitting TRBD2. In germline, CDR1 is MNHEY, CDR2 SMNVEV (reference sequence). J gave up 3 bases and V 10 bases, and 10 bases lay outside the gene matches. The CDR3 is 14 residues long. The CDR3 nucleotides are TGTGCCACCAATAGGGCGGGAGAAACAGATACGCAGTATTTT. This encodes CATNRAGETDTQYF.

In its sample, this clone was seen once. The gene calls are TRBV29-1 and TRBJ2-3, with TRBD1 matching 8 bases. Germline V CDR1 and CDR2: SQVTM, ANQGSEA. This CDR3 has 14 residues. Trimming took 5 bases from V and 2 from J; bases not matched to a gene: 6. The CDR3 DNA reads as TGCAGCGTTACAAGGGACAGGACCACAGATACGCAGTATTTT. This translates into CSVTRDRTTDTQYF.

For the CDR3, the DNA is TGTGCCAGCAGCTTCGATTCAGGGCCCGGGGAGCTGTTTTTT. Translated, it gives CASSFDSGPGELFF. The chain joins TRBV7-2 to TRBJ2-2; D might be TRBD1 (5 bases). Between the trimmed V and J ends, which lost 3 bases and 6 bases, there was a span of 11 bases. The CDR3 contains 14 residues. The germline V gene encodes CDR1 SGHTA and CDR2 FQGNSA.

V and J are TRBV19 and TRBJ1-2, with 9 bases matching TRBD1. V lost 6 bases, J lost 5 bases, and 10 bases stayed unmatched. Germline CDR1 LNHDA, CDR2 SQIVND (reference sequence). CDR3 length: 15 amino acids. The chain's CDR3 is CASRQQGQGAYGYTF. The CDR3 DNA reads TGTGCCAGTAGACAGCAGGGACAGGGAGCATATGGCTACACCTTC.

This clone was found a few times. The chain carries TRBV6-5 and TRBJ1-1, with a possible D match to TRBD1 (5 bases). The germline CDR1 and CDR2 sequences are MNHEY and SVGAGI. The CDR3 consists of 12 residues. Trimming pared 2 bases from V and 11 bases from J, leaving 12 bases between. CDR3 nucleotides: TGTGCCAGCAGTTACAGGCAGGGCTGGGCTTTCTTT. Amino acids: CASSYRQGWAFF.

The rearrangement links TRBV7-8 to TRBJ2-2; 15 bases line up with TRBD2. CDR3 length: 19 residues. Trimming at V came to 4 bases and at J to 6 bases, leaving 12 bases not matched to a gene. Germline V gene sequence: CDR1 SGHVS, CDR2 FQNEAQ. CDR3 loop: CASSSLMGLAGGLAGELFF. CDR3 sequence (DNA): TGTGCCAGCAGCTCCTTAATGGGACTAGCGGGAGGTCTAGCCGGGGAGCTGTTTTTT. The full variable domain, rest sourced from reference TRBV7-8 and TRBJ2-2, is GAGVSQSPRYKVAKRGQDVALRCDPISGHVSLFWYQQALGQGPEFLTYFQNEAQLDKSGLPSDRFFAERPEGSVSTLKIQRTQQEDSAVYLCASSSLMGLAGGLAGELFFGEGSRLTVL.

This chain uses TRBV6-1 with TRBJ2-2; TRBD2 agrees at 13 bases. V gave up 6 bases and J gave up 5 bases; unmatched junction bases: 6. This CDR3 spans 16 amino acids. Germline values: CDR1 MNHNS, CDR2 SASEGT. The CDR3: CASRELAGGETGELFF. The CDR3 DNA reads TGTGCCAGCAGGGAACTAGCGGGGGGGGAGACCGGGGAGCTGTTTTTT.

The CDR3 region is CASAPPGLAGGGRTGELFF. For the CDR3, the DNA is TGTGCCAGCGCACCACCGGGACTAGCGGGGGGCGGCCGCACCGGGGAGCTGTTTTTT. This rearrangement joins TRBV7-2 to TRBJ2-2; 15 bases match TRBD2. V lost 8 bases to trimming and J lost 4 bases; unmatched junction nucleotides: 14. The germline V gene has CDR1 SGHTA and CDR2 FQGNSA. The CDR3 length is 19 residues.

The CDR3 DNA reads as TGTGCCAGCAGCGTAGGGGAGGAGCCGGATCAGCCCCAGCATTTT. Amino acids: CASSVGEEPDQPQHF. The V call is TRBV9, the J call TRBJ1-5; D call uncertain. Germline loops: CDR1 SGDLS, CDR2 YYNGEE. V shed 0 bases and J shed 5 bases, with 12 bases lying between them. This CDR3 has 15 amino acids.

This chain joins TRBV6-5 and TRBJ2-7, with D possibly matching TRBD2 (7 bases). The CDR3 extends over 15 amino acids. The V and J ends lost 6 bases and 6 bases respectively, with 21 bases between them. Germline V gene data show CDR1 as MNHEY and CDR2 as SVGAGI. CDR3 in amino acids: CASRPLVGGAGEQYF. CDR3 nucleotide sequence: TGTGCCAGCAGACCCCTTGTTGGGGGGGCTGGCGAGCAGTACTTC.

The chain couples TRBV5-1 to TRBJ2-7, with D possibly being TRBD1 (5 bases). Germline V gene data show CDR1 as SGHRS and CDR2 as YFSETQ. Trimming took off 3 bases at V and 3 bases at J, with 16 bases between the two ends. The CDR3 is 15 amino acids. The CDR3 sequence is CASSSGTGTNYEQYF. CDR3 nucleotide sequence: TGCGCCAGCAGCTCAGGAACAGGTACCAACTACGAGCAGTACTTC.

This chain joins TRBV9 and TRBJ1-1; D unresolved. The ends were cut back, 0 bases at V and 1 base at J, with 10 bases in the middle. Germline V gives CDR1 SGDLS, CDR2 YYNGEE. This CDR3 is 15 amino acids long. CDR3 in amino acids: CASSVVTNRNTEAFF. Here the CDR3 DNA reads TGTGCCAGCAGCGTAGTAACCAACAGGAACACTGAAGCTTTCTTT.

The rearrangement links TRBV5-6 to TRBJ2-7; 8 bases fit TRBD2. The CDR3 totals 15 residues. V gave up 2 bases and J gave up 3 bases; unmatched junction bases: 7. Germline assignment: CDR1 SGHDT and CDR2 YYEEEE. CDR3 bases: TGTGCCAGCAGCTTAGCGGGAGTGTTACACTACGAGCAGTACTTC. This sequence encodes CASSLAGVLHYEQYF.

The rearrangement uses TRBV2 and TRBJ2-7, with D maybe TRBD2 (6 bases). Germline assignment: CDR1 SNHLY and CDR2 FYNNEI. V lost 5 bases, J lost 3 bases, and 17 bases lay in between. This CDR3 spans 15 amino acids. The CDR3 loop is CASSTEGFSHYEQYF. CDR3 DNA sequence: TGTGCCAGCAGTACGGAGGGGTTCAGCCACTACGAGCAGTACTTC.

V usage is TRBV4-2 and J usage is TRBJ1-2; D may be TRBD1 (6 bases). With 0 bases removed from V and 5 bases from J, the gap between germline ends came to 13 bases. Germline CDR1 is LGHNA and CDR2 is YNFKEQ. This CDR3 has 15 residues. The CDR3 bases are TGTGCCAGCAGCCAAGAATCCGCAGGGGTGTATGGCTACACCTTC. It encodes CASSQESAGVYGYTF.

The chain recombines TRBV5-4 with TRBJ2-7; 11 positions match TRBD2. Germline V gene data show CDR1 as SGHNT and CDR2 as YYREEE (reference sequence). The CDR3 has 15 residues. The trim removed 5 bases at V and 3 bases at J, leaving 7 bases unmatched. The CDR3 loop reads CASRGGTSGNYEQYF. For the CDR3, the DNA is TGTGCCAGCAGGGGCGGGACTAGCGGAAACTACGAGCAGTACTTC.

V gene TRBV7-9 combines with J gene TRBJ1-4; D is ambiguous. CDR3 length: 13 amino acids. Trimming stripped 2 bases from V and 12 bases from J, with 13 bases between. CDR1 and CDR2 (germline): SEHNR, FQNEAQ (reference sequence). The CDR3 DNA is TGTGCCAGCAGCTTAAGCGGGGATGGGGAACTGTTTTTT. Protein product: CASSLSGDGELFF. Full variable domain (outside the CDR3, taken from reference TRBV7-9 and TRBJ1-4): DTGVSQNPRHKITKRGQNVTFRCDPISEHNRLYWYRQTLGQGPEFLTYFQNEAQLEKSRLLSDRFSAERPKGSFSTLEIQRTEQGDSAMYLCASSLSGDGELFFGSGTQLSVL.

CDR3 sequence reads: CASSIGQGSSYEQYF. The CDR3 DNA sequence: TGCGCCAGCAGCATCGGACAGGGATCCTCCTACGAGCAGTACTTC. The chain carries TRBV5-1 and TRBJ2-7, with 8 bases lining up with TRBD1. Germline-derived CDR1 and CDR2 are SGHRS and YFSETQ. J gave up 0 bases and V 4 bases, and 6 bases lay outside the gene matches. CDR3 length: 15 amino acids.

This chain uses TRBV7-3 with TRBJ2-1; 12 nucleotides align to TRBD2. With V trimmed by 0 bases and J by 7 bases, 7 bases remained unmatched. The CDR3 is 17 residues long. Looked up from germline, CDR1 is SGHTA and CDR2 is FQGTGA. CDR3 loop: CASSLTALAGGRNEQFF. CDR3 bases: TGTGCCAGCAGCTTAACCGCCCTAGCGGGGGGGCGGAATGAGCAGTTCTTC.

This clone has more than one count but fewer than ten. The chain combines TRBV2 with TRBJ2-3, with D hard to call. V was clipped by 0 bases and J by 8 bases, with 12 bases between them. Germline V lookup: CDR1 SNHLY, CDR2 FYNNEI. The CDR3 consists of 14 residues. In nucleotides, the CDR3 is TGTGCCAGCAGTGAAGCCAGGTCCCGTGGTACGCAGTATTTT. Translating it yields CASSEARSRGTQYF.

The chain combines TRBV19 with TRBJ2-7, with TRBD1 identical over 7 bases. V gave up 6 bases and J gave up 5 bases; unmatched junction bases: 13. This CDR3 has 15 amino acids. From germline, CDR1 is LNHDA and CDR2 SQIVND (reference sequence). The CDR3 nucleotides are TGTGCCAGTAGGTGGGGACAGCCTCGCATGGACGAGCAGTACTTC. Translation gives CASRWGQPRMDEQYF.

The V and J genes are TRBV2 and TRBJ1-1; D remains ambiguous. The CDR3 loop spans 10 amino acids. V gave up 8 bases and J gave up 2 bases, with 3 bases separating them. Germline assignment: CDR1 SNHLY and CDR2 FYNNEI. The CDR3 nucleotides are TGTGCCAGCCAAAACACTGAAGCTTTCTTT. Translating gives CASQNTEAFF.

V is TRBV28 and J is TRBJ1-5, with D uncertain. This CDR3 spans 15 amino acids. The V end lost 3 bases, the J end lost 3 bases, and 12 bases lay between the germline ends. Germline assignment: CDR1 MDHEN and CDR2 SYDVKM. The CDR3 DNA follows: TGTGCCAGCAGTTTTGGGCGAATAAACAATCAGCCCCAGCATTTT. Encoded protein: CASSFGRINNQPQHF.

The chain couples TRBV5-4 to TRBJ2-7; TRBD2 agrees at 9 bases. CDR1 and CDR2 (germline): SGHNT, YYREEE (reference sequence). The CDR3 consists of 15 residues. J gave up 3 bases and V 1 base, and 5 bases lay outside the gene matches. The CDR3 nucleotides are TGTGCCAGCAGCTTGAGCGGGGGGATGAGCTACGAGCAGTACTTC. Translation gives CASSLSGGMSYEQYF.

The rearrangement uses TRBV5-4 and TRBJ2-3; weak D call: TRBD1 (6 bases). V gave up 4 bases and J gave up 7 bases, with 19 bases separating them. The CDR3 has 15 residues. Germline V gene lookup returns CDR1 SGHNT and CDR2 YYREEE (reference sequence). The CDR3 DNA reads TGTGCCAGCAGCCCCGCCCCTACCACAGGGCATACGCAGTATTTT. Its protein product is CASSPAPTTGHTQYF.